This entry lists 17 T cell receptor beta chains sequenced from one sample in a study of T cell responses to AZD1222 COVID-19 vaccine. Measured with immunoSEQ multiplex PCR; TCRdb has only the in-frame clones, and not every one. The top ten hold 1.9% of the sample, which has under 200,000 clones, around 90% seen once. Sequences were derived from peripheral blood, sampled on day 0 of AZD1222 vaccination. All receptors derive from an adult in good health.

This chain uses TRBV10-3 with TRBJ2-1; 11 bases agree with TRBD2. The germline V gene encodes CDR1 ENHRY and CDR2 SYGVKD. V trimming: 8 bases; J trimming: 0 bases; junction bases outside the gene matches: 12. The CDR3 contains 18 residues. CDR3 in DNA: TGTGCCATCGGCTCCGAGACTAGCGGGACAAGCTCCTACAATGAGCAGTTCTTC. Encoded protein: CAIGSETSGTSSYNEQFF.

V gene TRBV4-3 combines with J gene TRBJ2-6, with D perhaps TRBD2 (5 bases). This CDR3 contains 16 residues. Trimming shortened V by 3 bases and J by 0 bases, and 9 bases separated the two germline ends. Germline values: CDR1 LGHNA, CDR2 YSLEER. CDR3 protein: CASSQEVGSGANVLTF. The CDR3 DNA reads TGCGCCAGCAGCCAGGAGGTCGGCTCTGGGGCCAACGTCCTGACTTTC.

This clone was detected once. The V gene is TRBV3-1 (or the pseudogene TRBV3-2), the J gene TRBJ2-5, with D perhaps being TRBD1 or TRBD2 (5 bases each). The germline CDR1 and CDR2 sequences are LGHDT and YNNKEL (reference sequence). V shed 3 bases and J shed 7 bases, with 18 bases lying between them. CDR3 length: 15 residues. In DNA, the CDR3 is TGTGCCAGCAGCCATCCCGGACTTTCCAGGGCGACCCAGTACTTC. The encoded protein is CASSHPGLSRATQYF.

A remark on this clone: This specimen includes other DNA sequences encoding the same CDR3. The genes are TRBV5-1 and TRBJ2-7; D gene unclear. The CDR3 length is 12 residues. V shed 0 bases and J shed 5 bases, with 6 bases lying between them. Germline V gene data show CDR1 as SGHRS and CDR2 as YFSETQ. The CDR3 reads CASSLGSHEQYF. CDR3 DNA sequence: TGCGCCAGCAGCTTGGGCAGTCACGAGCAGTACTTC.

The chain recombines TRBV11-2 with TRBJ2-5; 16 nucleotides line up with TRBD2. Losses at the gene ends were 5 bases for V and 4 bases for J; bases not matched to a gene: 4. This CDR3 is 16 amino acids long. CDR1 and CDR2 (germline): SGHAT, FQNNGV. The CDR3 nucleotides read TGTGCCAGCAGCCCGGGACTAGCGGGGGGGAGAGAGACCCAGTACTTC. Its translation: CASSPGLAGGRETQYF.

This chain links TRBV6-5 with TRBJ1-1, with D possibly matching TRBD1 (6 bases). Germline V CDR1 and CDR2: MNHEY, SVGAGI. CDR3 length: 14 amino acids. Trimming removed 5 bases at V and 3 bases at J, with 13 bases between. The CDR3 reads CASSTFRQDTEAFF. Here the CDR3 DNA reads TGTGCCAGCAGTACTTTTAGACAGGACACTGAAGCTTTCTTT.

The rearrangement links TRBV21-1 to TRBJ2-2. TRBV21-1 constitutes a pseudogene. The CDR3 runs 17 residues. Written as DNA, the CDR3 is TGTGCCAGCAGCAAATCTCGGGCAGGGAGTAAAGCCGGGGAGCTGTTTTTT. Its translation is CASSKSRAGSKAGELFF.

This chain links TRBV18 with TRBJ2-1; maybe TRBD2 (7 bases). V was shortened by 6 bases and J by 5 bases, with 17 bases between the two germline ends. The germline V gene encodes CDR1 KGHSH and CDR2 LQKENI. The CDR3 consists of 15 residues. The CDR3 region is CASSQWGGADNEQFF. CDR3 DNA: TGTGCCAGCTCCCAATGGGGGGGCGCGGACAATGAGCAGTTCTTC. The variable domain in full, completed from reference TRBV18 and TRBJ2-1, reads NAGVMQNPRHLVRRRGQEARLRCSPMKGHSHVYWYRQLPEEGLKFMVYLQKENIIDESGMPKERFSAEFPKEGPSILRIQQVVRGDSAAYFCASSQWGGADNEQFFGPGTRLTVL.

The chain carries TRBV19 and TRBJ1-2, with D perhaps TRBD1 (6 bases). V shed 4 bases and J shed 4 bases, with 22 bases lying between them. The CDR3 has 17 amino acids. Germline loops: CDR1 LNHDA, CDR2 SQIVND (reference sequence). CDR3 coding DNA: TGTGCCAGTAGTACCCGGGACATTGGACTCTTCACCTATGGCTACACCTTC. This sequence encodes CASSTRDIGLFTYGYTF. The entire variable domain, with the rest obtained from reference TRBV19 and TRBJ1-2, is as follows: DGGITQSPKYLFRKEGQNVTLSCEQNLNHDAMYWYRQDPGQGLRLIYYSQIVNDFQKGDIAEGYSVSREKKESFPLTVTSAQKNPTAFYLCASSTRDIGLFTYGYTFGSGTRLTVV.

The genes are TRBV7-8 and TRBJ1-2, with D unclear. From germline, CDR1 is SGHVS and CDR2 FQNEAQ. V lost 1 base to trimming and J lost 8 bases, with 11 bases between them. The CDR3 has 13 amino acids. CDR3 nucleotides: TGTGCCAGCAGCTTAGGAGGGTACGGCGGCTACACCTTC. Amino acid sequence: CASSLGGYGGYTF.

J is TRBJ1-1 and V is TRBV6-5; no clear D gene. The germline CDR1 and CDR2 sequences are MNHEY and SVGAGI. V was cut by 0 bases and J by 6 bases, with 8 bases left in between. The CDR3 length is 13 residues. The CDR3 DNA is TGTGCCAGCAGTTACTCGACCGGGGCTGAAGCTTTCTTT. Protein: CASSYSTGAEAFF.

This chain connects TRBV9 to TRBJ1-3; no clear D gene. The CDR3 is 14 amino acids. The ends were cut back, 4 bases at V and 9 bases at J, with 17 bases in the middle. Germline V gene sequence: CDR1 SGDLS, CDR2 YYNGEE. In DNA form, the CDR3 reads TGTGCCAGCAGCCCGGGCGGCTCATCCGGCACCATATATTTT. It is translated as CASSPGGSSGTIYF.

In nucleotides, the CDR3 is TGTGCCACCAGCAGAGAGGTTGGGCAGAATAATTCACCCCTCCACTTT. As protein: CATSREVGQNNSPLHF. The chain is built from TRBV15 and TRBJ1-6, with no clear D. The CDR3 runs 16 residues. The V end lost 0 bases, the J end lost 5 bases, and 11 bases lay between the germline ends. The germline V gene has CDR1 LNHNV and CDR2 YYDKDF (reference sequence).

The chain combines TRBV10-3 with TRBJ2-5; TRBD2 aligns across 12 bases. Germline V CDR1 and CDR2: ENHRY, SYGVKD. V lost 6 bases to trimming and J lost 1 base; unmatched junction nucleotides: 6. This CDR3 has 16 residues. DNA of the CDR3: TGTGCCATCAGGGGAACTAGCGGGGGGCTCCAAGAGACCCAGTACTTC. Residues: CAIRGTSGGLQETQYF.

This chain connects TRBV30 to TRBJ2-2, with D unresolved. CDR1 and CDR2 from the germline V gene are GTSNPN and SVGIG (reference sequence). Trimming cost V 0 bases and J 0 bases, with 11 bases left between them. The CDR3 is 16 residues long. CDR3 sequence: CAWSVFRATNTGELFF. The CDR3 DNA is TGTGCCTGGAGTGTTTTTCGGGCAACGAACACCGGGGAGCTGTTTTTT.

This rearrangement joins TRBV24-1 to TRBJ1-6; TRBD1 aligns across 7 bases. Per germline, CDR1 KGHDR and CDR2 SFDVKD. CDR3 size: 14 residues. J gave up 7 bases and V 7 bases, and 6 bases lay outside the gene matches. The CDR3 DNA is TGTGCCACCAGGGGGGACAGCCTCAATTCACCCCTCCACTTT. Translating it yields CATRGDSLNSPLHF.

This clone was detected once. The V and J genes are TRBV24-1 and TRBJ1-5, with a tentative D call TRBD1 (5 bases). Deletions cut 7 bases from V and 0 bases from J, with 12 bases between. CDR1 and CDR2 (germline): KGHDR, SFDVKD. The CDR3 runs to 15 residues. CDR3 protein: CATSATRDSNQPQHF. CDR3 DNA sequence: TGTGCCACCAGCGCCACCAGGGATAGCAATCAGCCCCAGCATTTT.